Following are 23 T cell receptor beta chains from one sample sequenced in a study of blood T cell repertoires in COVID-19. Clones were read by immunoSEQ multiplex PCR, and TCRdb kept only the in-frame ones, dropping some. Here the sample spans about 240,000 clones, roughly 80% being singletons. The sample was PBMCs or T cells enriched from blood (not recorded which). These receptors were collected from a woman aged 40-49 years who had been exposed to COVID-19.

CDR3 amino acids: CASRRQGAANEQFF. The DNA for the CDR3 is TGTGCCAGTAGGAGACAGGGGGCCGCGAATGAGCAGTTCTTC. This sequence joins TRBV19 and TRBJ2-1, with TRBD1 identical over 10 bases. V dropped 6 bases and J dropped 7; count of bases not matched to a gene: 6. Looked up from germline, CDR1 is LNHDA and CDR2 is SQIVND (reference sequence). The CDR3 contains 14 residues.

This rearrangement joins TRBV2 to TRBJ1-6; 10 positions match TRBD1. The CDR3 sequence is 16 residues long. Germline V CDR1 and CDR2: SNHLY, FYNNEI. The V and J ends lost 5 bases and 7 bases, in that order; junction bases with no gene match: 8. The CDR3 sequence is CASSTWGQGMNSPLHF. The CDR3 nucleotides are TGTGCCAGCAGTACATGGGGACAGGGGATGAATTCACCCCTCCACTTT.

The chain is built from TRBV19 and TRBJ2-3; 12 bases map to TRBD1. V trimming: 3 bases; J trimming: 7 bases; junction bases outside the gene matches: 5. The CDR3 is made up of 15 amino acids. The germline V gene has CDR1 LNHDA and CDR2 SQIVND (reference sequence). CDR3 protein: CASSIRDRGQHTQYF. For the CDR3, the DNA is TGTGCCAGTAGTATTAGGGACAGGGGGCAACATACGCAGTATTTT.

This sequence joins TRBV4-1 and TRBJ1-4; D is uncertain. V lost 0 bases and J lost 7, with 24 bases in between. Per germline, CDR1 MGHRA and CDR2 YSYEKL. CDR3 length: 19 residues. Here the CDR3 DNA reads TGCGCCAGCAGCCAAGACCGGGATGGTGACAAGCCGATTCGTGAAAAACTGTTTTTT. It is translated as CASSQDRDGDKPIREKLFF.

This clone has only a few counts. The rearrangement uses TRBV18 and TRBJ1-3; possible D gene TRBD1, 5 bases. Germline values: CDR1 KGHSH, CDR2 LQKENI. CDR3 size: 16 residues. The V end lost 6 bases, the J end lost 0 bases, and 15 bases lay between the germline ends. The CDR3 spells CASSSDSLLSGNTIYF. The CDR3 DNA sequence: TGTGCCAGCTCTTCCGACAGTCTTCTCTCTGGAAACACCATATATTTT.

The J gene is TRBJ2-1, the V gene TRBV7-8, with TRBD2 matching 10 bases. The CDR3 runs to 18 residues. In germline, CDR1 is SGHVS, CDR2 FQNEAQ. V was clipped by 0 bases and J by 4 bases; unmatched bases: 9. The CDR3: CASSLASASGGGYNEQFF. The CDR3 region has the DNA TGTGCCAGCAGCTTAGCGTCGGCTAGCGGGGGAGGTTACAATGAGCAGTTCTTC.

This chain joins TRBV5-1 and TRBJ2-3; 9 positions agree with TRBD1. The CDR3 has 11 residues. The germline V gene encodes CDR1 SGHRS and CDR2 YFSETQ. The V and J ends lost 4 bases and 13 bases, in that order; junction bases with no gene match: 4. CDR3 bases: TGCGCCAGCAGCCTCGACAGGGGGGAGTATTTT. This codes for CASSLDRGEYF.

The genes are TRBV7-8 and TRBJ2-1; D gene unclear. V was clipped by 5 bases and J by 5 bases, with 10 bases between them. Per germline, CDR1 SGHVS and CDR2 FQNEAQ. This CDR3 is built from 13 residues. CDR3 nucleotide sequence: TGTGCCAGCAGCAAGGAGACCCACAATGAGCAGTTCTTC. It codes for CASSKETHNEQFF.

V usage is TRBV9 and J usage is TRBJ1-1; 7 nucleotides align to TRBD1. This CDR3 has 14 residues. CDR1 and CDR2 from the germline V gene are SGDLS and YYNGEE. Trimming took 2 bases from V and 2 from J; bases not matched to a gene: 3. The CDR3 coding sequence is TGTGCCAGCAGCGTGACAGGGATTAACACTGAAGCTTTCTTT. Its protein is CASSVTGINTEAFF.

In DNA form, the CDR3 reads TGCGCCAGCAGCTTGGACGCAAGGCGGGGTACCTACAATGAGCAGTTCTTC. Translating gives CASSLDARRGTYNEQFF. The chain employs TRBV5-1 and TRBJ2-1, with D tentatively TRBD2 (6 bases). The V gene's germline CDR1 is SGHRS and CDR2 YFSETQ. The length of the CDR3 is 17 residues. V lost 0 bases and J lost 2, with 15 bases in between.

This clone was counted once. The rearrangement uses TRBV28 and TRBJ1-1, with 9 bases aligning to TRBD1. Germline CDR1 and CDR2: MDHEN and SYDVKM. J gave up 1 base and V 5 bases, and 11 bases lay outside the gene matches. This CDR3 spans 17 amino acids. The CDR3 bases are TGTGCCAGCAGTCTATCCGGGACAGGGCGGAGGAACACTGAAGCTTTCTTT. Encoded protein: CASSLSGTGRRNTEAFF.

This rearrangement joins TRBV19 to TRBJ1-4; D might be TRBD1 (5 bases). The CDR3 length is 13 residues. Germline assignment: CDR1 LNHDA and CDR2 SQIVND (reference sequence). V was pared by 5 bases and J by 8 bases, with 12 bases between. The CDR3 loop reads CASSLQRGEKLFF. In nucleotides, the CDR3 is TGTGCCAGTAGTCTTCAAAGGGGAGAAAAACTGTTTTTT.

The chain employs TRBV18 and TRBJ2-1; TRBD2 matches 14 bases. The V and J ends lost 4 bases and 0 bases, in that order; junction bases with no gene match: 8. The CDR3 length is 19 residues. CDR1 and CDR2 (germline): KGHSH, LQKENI. The CDR3 protein is CASSLGTSGGAGSYNEQFF. The DNA of the CDR3 is TGTGCCAGCTCACTAGGGACTAGCGGGGGTGCCGGCTCCTACAATGAGCAGTTCTTC.

V is TRBV7-2 and J is TRBJ2-7, with D perhaps matching TRBD2 (5 bases). Germline V gene data show CDR1 as SGHTA and CDR2 as FQGNSA. V lost 4 bases and J 6 bases, leaving 16 bases between the germline ends. This CDR3 comprises 14 residues. The CDR3 spells CASSSPRVAGEQYF. The CDR3 DNA reads as TGTGCCAGCAGCTCACCCCGGGTTGCGGGCGAGCAGTACTTC.

The gene calls are TRBV5-1 and TRBJ2-3, with 8 bases matching TRBD2. CDR3 length: 15 residues. Unmatched junction bases numbered 7, after V lost 2 bases and J lost 5 bases. CDR1 is SGHRS, CDR2 YFSETQ, per germline. Here the CDR3 DNA reads TGCGCCAGCAGCTTACTAGCGGACTCGGGAGATACGCAGTATTTT. It specifies CASSLLADSGDTQYF.

The chain has TRBV9 and TRBJ2-3, with 7 nucleotides matching TRBD1. This CDR3 comprises 16 residues. J was trimmed by 0 bases and V by 4 bases; bases with no gene match: 8. Germline V gene lookup returns CDR1 SGDLS and CDR2 YYNGEE. The CDR3: CASSPLTGVSTDTQYF. In DNA, the CDR3 is TGTGCCAGCAGCCCCCTCACAGGGGTCAGCACAGATACGCAGTATTTT.

This sequence joins TRBV2 and TRBJ1-3, with D hard to call. This CDR3 comprises 11 residues. CDR1 SNHLY and CDR2 FYNNEI come from the germline V gene. With 9 bases removed from V and 10 bases from J, the gap between germline ends came to 13 bases. The CDR3 region is CARARGGTIYF. CDR3 coding DNA: TGTGCCAGAGCCCGGGGTGGGACCATATATTTT.

This clone was recorded a few times. In DNA, the CDR3 is TGTGCCAGCAGCTTGGAAGGAACAGAGTATGGCTACACCTTC. Its translation is CASSLEGTEYGYTF. The V and J genes are TRBV5-5 and TRBJ1-2, with no clear D. This CDR3 contains 14 residues. The germline V gene encodes CDR1 SGHKS and CDR2 YYEKEE (reference sequence). The V gene lost 0 bases and the J gene lost 5 bases, with 11 bases spanning the gap.

This clone was seen a single time. This chain links TRBV10-3 with TRBJ2-6; D not resolved. V gave up 2 bases and J gave up 0 bases, with 11 bases separating them. Germline CDR1 ENHRY, CDR2 SYGVKD. CDR3 length: 17 residues. CDR3 DNA sequence: TGTGCCATCAGTGAGGGGCAGGCGAACTCTGGGGCCAACGTCCTGACTTTC. This encodes CAISEGQANSGANVLTF.

The rearrangement uses TRBV4-3 and TRBJ2-5; 8 bases line up with TRBD1. The CDR3 runs 17 residues. The germline CDR1 and CDR2 sequences are LGHNA and YSLEER. The ends lost 0 bases at V and 1 base at J; junction bases unmatched: 7. CDR3 nucleotides: TGCGCCAGCAGCCAAGAGACGGGGACAGGCGTCCAAGAGACCCAGTACTTC. This encodes CASSQETGTGVQETQYF.

This clone occurred a few times. The genes are TRBV2 and TRBJ2-3; 11 bases are a match to TRBD2. From germline, CDR1 is SNHLY and CDR2 FYNNEI. CDR3 length: 17 amino acids. The trim removed 6 bases at V and 4 bases at J, leaving 12 bases unmatched. The CDR3 spells CASSVALTSGGSDTQYF. CDR3 DNA: TGTGCCAGCAGCGTTGCCTTAACTAGCGGGGGCTCAGATACGCAGTATTTT.

V and J are TRBV7-2 and TRBJ2-7, with D unclear. The CDR3 runs to 15 residues. Germline V lookup: CDR1 SGHTA, CDR2 FQGNSA. V was cut by 0 bases and J by 3 bases, with 12 bases left in between. CDR3 nucleotide sequence: TGTGCCAGCAGCTTAGCGCCCCAGGTCCACTACGAGCAGTACTTC. It codes for CASSLAPQVHYEQYF.

In its sample, this clone was seen once. The V gene is TRBV5-1, the J gene TRBJ1-1, with D tentatively TRBD1 (6 bases). CDR3 size: 16 residues. Between the trimmed V and J ends, which lost 6 bases and 0 bases, there was a span of 18 bases. The germline V gene encodes CDR1 SGHRS and CDR2 YFSETQ. The CDR3 DNA sequence: TGCGCCAGCAAGAGATTTGAGGGACAAATGAACACTGAAGCTTTCTTT. As protein: CASKRFEGQMNTEAFF.